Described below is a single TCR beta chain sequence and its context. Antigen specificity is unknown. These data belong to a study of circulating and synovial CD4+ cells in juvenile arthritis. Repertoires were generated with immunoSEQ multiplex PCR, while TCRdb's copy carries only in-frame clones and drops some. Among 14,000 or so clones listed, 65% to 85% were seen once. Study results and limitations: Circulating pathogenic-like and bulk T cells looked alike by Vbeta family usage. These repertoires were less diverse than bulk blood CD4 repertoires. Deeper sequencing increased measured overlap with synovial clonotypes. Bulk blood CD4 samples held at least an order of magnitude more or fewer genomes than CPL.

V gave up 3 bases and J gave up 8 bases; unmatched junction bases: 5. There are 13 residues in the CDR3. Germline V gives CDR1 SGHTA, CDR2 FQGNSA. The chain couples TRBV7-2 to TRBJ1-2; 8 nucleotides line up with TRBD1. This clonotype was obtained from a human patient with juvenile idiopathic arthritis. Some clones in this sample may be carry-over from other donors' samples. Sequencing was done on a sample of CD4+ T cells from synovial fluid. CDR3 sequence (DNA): TGTGCCAGCAGCTTTGACAGGGGAGGAGGCTACACCTTC. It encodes CASSFDRGGGYTF.